This TCR beta chain was obtained from a study of blood T cell repertoires in COVID-19. Looking at the study overall: PBMCs, B-cell-depleted T cells, or T cells provided the cDNA or gDNA that made up the material.

The CDR3 totals 14 residues. Germline assignment: CDR1 KGHSH and CDR2 LQKENI. Trimming removed 3 bases from V and 6 bases from J; junction bases left unmatched: 5. Original handling: Nucleated cell number was recorded as an estimate derived from reference gene primer amplification. Sequencing used immunoSEQ multiplex PCR; TCRdb keeps in-frame clones, though not all of them. The V and J calls and clone size come from that table; D and trimming were worked out from the DNA. The table lists a few hundred thousand clones, 70% to 90% of them singletons, with more than 6.5% in the top ten. The specimen sequenced was peripheral blood. The chain links TRBV18 to TRBJ2-7; 10 positions match TRBD1. This receptor was obtained from a woman aged 30 to 39 who had recovered from COVID-19. DNA of the CDR3: TGTGCCAGCTCACCGGACAGGGGGAGAAGCGAGCAGTACTTC. Translating gives CASSPDRGRSEQYF. The variable domain in full, with the rest retrieved from reference TRBV18 and TRBJ2-7, is NAGVMQNPRHLVRRRGQEARLRCSPMKGHSHVYWYRQLPEEGLKFMVYLQKENIIDESGMPKERFSAEFPKEGPSILRIQQVVRGDSAAYFCASSPDRGRSEQYFGPGTRLTVT.